A single sample gave rise to the 9 T cell receptor beta chains below, sequenced in a study of blood T cell repertoires in COVID-19. Using immunoSEQ multiplex PCR, the repertoire was profiled, and TCRdb retains in-frame clones only, with some absent. The sample lists approximately 500,000 clones, 85% to 90% occurring once. The sequencing sample was made of PBMCs or T cells enriched from blood (not recorded which). These receptors originate from a woman between 40 and 50 years old who had recovered from COVID-19.

This chain joins TRBV6-1 and TRBJ1-2; D unresolved. The CDR3 is 15 amino acids. Looked up from germline, CDR1 is MNHNS and CDR2 is SASEGT. Deletions cut 0 bases from V and 7 bases from J, with 15 bases between. The CDR3, as DNA: TGTGCCAGCAGTGAAGCGGGCGCGCGAAACGGTGGCTACACCTTC. Encoded protein: CASSEAGARNGGYTF.

The CDR3 sequence is CASSRQIPGTSGRINNEQFF. CDR3 coding DNA: TGTGCCAGCTCCCGCCAAATCCCCGGGACTAGCGGGAGGATCAACAATGAGCAGTTCTTC. The J gene is TRBJ2-1, the V gene TRBV18; 15 nucleotides align to TRBD2. V was pared by 6 bases and J by 5 bases, with 17 bases of the junction left unmatched. Germline V CDR1 and CDR2: KGHSH, LQKENI. The CDR3 consists of 20 residues.

V and J are TRBV11-2 and TRBJ2-1, with 13 nucleotides matching TRBD2. J lost 8 bases, V lost 5 bases, and 6 bases had no gene match. Germline assignment: CDR1 SGHAT and CDR2 FQNNGV. There are 15 residues in the CDR3. This CDR3 is CASSTTSGRADEQFF. Written as DNA, the CDR3 is TGTGCCAGCAGCACCACTAGCGGGAGGGCCGATGAGCAGTTCTTC.

The chain is built from TRBV7-2 and TRBJ1-6; 7 nucleotides line up with TRBD1. Losses at the gene ends were 5 bases for V and 6 bases for J; bases not matched to a gene: 4. The V gene's germline CDR1 is SGHTA and CDR2 FQGNSA. The CDR3 runs to 14 residues. CDR3 DNA sequence: TGTGCCAGCAGCCTCAGGGACAGTAATTCACCCCTCCACTTT. This gives the protein CASSLRDSNSPLHF.

The chain employs TRBV19 and TRBJ1-1; TRBD1 might be the D (5 bases). Trimming stripped 7 bases from V and 5 bases from J, with 23 bases between. The CDR3 covers 16 residues. Per the germline V gene, CDR1 is LNHDA and CDR2 is SQIVND (reference sequence). The CDR3, as DNA: TGTGCCAGTAATGGACCCGGGGGACCGATAAGGACTGAAGCTTTCTTT. Amino acid sequence: CASNGPGGPIRTEAFF. The variable domain in full, with the rest retrieved from reference TRBV19 and TRBJ1-1, is DGGITQSPKYLFRKEGQNVTLSCEQNLNHDAMYWYRQDPGQGLRLIYYSQIVNDFQKGDIAEGYSVSREKKESFPLTVTSAQKNPTAFYLCASNGPGGPIRTEAFFGQGTRLTVV.

This chain joins TRBV27 and TRBJ1-5; possibly TRBD1 for D (6 bases). CDR3 length: 16 amino acids. V shed 2 bases and J shed 3 bases, with 14 bases lying between them. CDR1 and CDR2 (germline): MNHEY, SMNVEV (reference sequence). CDR3 sequence: CASSLGSGVLNQPQHF. The CDR3 coding sequence is TGTGCCAGCAGTTTAGGTTCAGGGGTCCTCAATCAGCCCCAGCATTTT.

V usage is TRBV14 and J usage is TRBJ2-1; 7 bases fit TRBD1. In germline, CDR1 is SGHDN, CDR2 FVKESK. The CDR3 runs 16 residues. V was clipped by 3 bases and J by 3 bases; unmatched bases: 8. The CDR3 region has the DNA TGTGCCAGCAGCCATCGAGAGGGGGCCTTCTACAATGAGCAGTTCTTC. It encodes CASSHREGAFYNEQFF.

The chain joins TRBV9 to TRBJ2-1; no clear D gene. V was trimmed by 3 bases and J by 7 bases, leaving 17 bases between them. The length of the CDR3 is 15 residues. Germline lookup yields CDR1 SGDLS and CDR2 YYNGEE. DNA of the CDR3: TGTGCCAGCAGCGCAGCCGGGTCCGAGCTTAATGAGCAGTTCTTC. It encodes CASSAAGSELNEQFF.

The chain links TRBV18 to TRBJ2-7; TRBD1 might be the D (6 bases). The length of the CDR3 is 16 residues. The ends were cut back, 1 base at V and 2 bases at J, with 15 bases in the middle. CDR1 and CDR2 (germline): KGHSH, LQKENI. CDR3 loop: CASSPQVDRNPYEQYF. As DNA, the CDR3 is TGTGCCAGCTCACCACAAGTGGACAGAAACCCCTACGAGCAGTACTTC.